The next 18 T cell receptor beta chains were all read from a single sample in a study of blood T cell repertoires in COVID-19. This table comes from immunoSEQ multiplex PCR, and its TCRdb copy is limited to in-frame clones, with some not included. The sample has some 150,000 clones; 70% to 85% are singletons. The sequencing input was PBMCs or T cells enriched from blood (not recorded which). The receptors stem from a woman between 18 and 29 years old who had been exposed to COVID-19.

The chain employs TRBV6-5 and TRBJ2-5, with 11 bases matching TRBD2. Germline loops: CDR1 MNHEY, CDR2 SVGAGI. Trimming took 9 bases from V and 10 from J; bases not matched to a gene: 10. This CDR3 contains 13 residues. CDR3 nucleotides: TGTGCCAGTCTAGCGGGAGGCCTTGAAGACCAGTACTTC. Protein product: CASLAGGLEDQYF.

V usage is TRBV7-9 and J usage is TRBJ2-7, with 10 bases lining up with TRBD2. The CDR3 contains 14 residues. The germline CDR1 and CDR2 sequences are SEHNR and FQNEAQ (reference sequence). The V gene end was trimmed by 5 bases and the J gene end by 3 bases; junction bases not matched to a gene: 4. CDR3 sequence (DNA): TGTGCCAGCAGCCAGCCTAGCGGGAGCTACGAGCAGTACTTC. Amino acid sequence: CASSQPSGSYEQYF.

The rearrangement uses TRBV7-2 and TRBJ2-1, with a possible D match to TRBD2 (6 bases). V shed 4 bases and J shed 1 base, with 14 bases lying between them. Germline CDR1 and CDR2: SGHTA and FQGNSA. The CDR3 extends over 16 amino acids. The chain's CDR3 is CASSSLRGESYNEQFF. CDR3 nucleotide sequence: TGTGCCAGCAGCTCCCTCCGCGGGGAATCCTACAATGAGCAGTTCTTC. The variable domain in full, completed from reference TRBV7-2 and TRBJ2-1, reads GAGVSQSPSNKVTEKGKDVELRCDPISGHTALYWYRQSLGQGLEFLIYFQGNSAPDKSGLPSDRFSAERTGGSVSTLTIQRTQQEDSAVYLCASSSLRGESYNEQFFGPGTRLTVL.

This chain links TRBV19 with TRBJ2-2; D ambiguous. Germline CDR1 reads LNHDA; CDR2 reads SQIVND (reference sequence). CDR3 length equals 14 residues. Trimming took off 5 bases at V and 2 bases at J, with 9 bases between the two ends. DNA of the CDR3: TGTGCCAGTAGTTCCTCCGGTAACACCGGGGAGCTGTTTTTT. Protein: CASSSSGNTGELFF.

The chain couples TRBV29-1 to TRBJ2-7; D call uncertain. Germline V gene lookup returns CDR1 SQVTM and CDR2 ANQGSEA. V gave up 7 bases and J gave up 1 base, with 11 bases separating them. The CDR3 extends over 12 amino acids. The CDR3 sequence is CSATYQSYEQYF. The CDR3, as DNA: TGCAGCGCAACATACCAGTCCTACGAGCAGTACTTC.

The V call is TRBV7-2, the J call TRBJ1-1, with D possibly being TRBD1 (5 bases). V was shortened by 7 bases and J by 1 base, with 13 bases between the two germline ends. The CDR3 loop spans 14 amino acids. Germline lookup yields CDR1 SGHTA and CDR2 FQGNSA. The chain's CDR3 is CASNFPTGNTEAFF. The CDR3 DNA is TGTGCCAGCAACTTCCCAACAGGGAACACTGAAGCTTTCTTT.

This clone came up a few times. V gene TRBV5-1 combines with J gene TRBJ2-7, with TRBD2 matching over 10 bases. CDR3 length equals 15 residues. Trimming at V came to 0 bases and at J to 2 bases, leaving 2 bases not matched to a gene. CDR1 and CDR2 from the germline V gene are SGHRS and YFSETQ. The CDR3 sequence is CASSLGTSGTYEQYF. The CDR3 nucleotides are TGCGCCAGCAGCTTGGGGACTAGCGGAACCTACGAGCAGTACTTC. The full variable domain, rest sourced from reference TRBV5-1 and TRBJ2-7, is KAGVTQTPRYLIKTRGQQVTLSCSPISGHRSVSWYQQTPGQGLQFLFEYFSETQRNKGNFPGRFSGRQFSNSRSEMNVSTLELGDSALYLCASSLGTSGTYEQYFGPGTRLTVT.

The chain employs TRBV28 and TRBJ2-2; 11 bases map to TRBD2. Germline V lookup: CDR1 MDHEN, CDR2 SYDVKM. V was clipped by 6 bases and J by 5 bases; unmatched bases: 2. This CDR3 comprises 14 residues. CDR3 in amino acids: CASSRLAGTGELFF. CDR3 bases: TGTGCCAGCAGCCGACTAGCGGGAACCGGGGAGCTGTTTTTT.

V is TRBV5-1 and J is TRBJ2-5; a weak D match, TRBD1 (6 bases). This CDR3 contains 15 residues. Trimming took 4 bases from V and 1 from J, leaving 14 bases between them. Germline CDR1 SGHRS, CDR2 YFSETQ. The CDR3 nucleotides read TGCGCCAGCAGCCAGACCACAGGGATCCAAGAGACCCAGTACTTC. Translated, it gives CASSQTTGIQETQYF.

The V and J genes are TRBV5-1 and TRBJ1-1; 8 nucleotides agree with TRBD1. V lost 3 bases to trimming and J lost 1 base; unmatched junction nucleotides: 2. Germline CDR1 SGHRS, CDR2 YFSETQ. This CDR3 is 14 amino acids long. The DNA for the CDR3 is TGCGCCAGCAGCTGGGGACAGGAGAACACTGAAGCTTTCTTT. Translating it yields CASSWGQENTEAFF.

V usage is TRBV27 and J usage is TRBJ1-5, with 7 bases matching TRBD1. Per the germline V gene, CDR1 is MNHEY and CDR2 is SMNVEV (reference sequence). J lost 0 bases, V lost 5 bases, and 19 bases had no gene match. The CDR3 has 20 residues. Here the CDR3 reads CASSPTPRDRRFYSNQPQHF. The CDR3 bases are TGTGCCAGCAGTCCAACCCCCCGGGACAGAAGATTTTATAGCAATCAGCCCCAGCATTTT.

The chain uses TRBV2 and TRBJ2-1; the match to TRBD2 covers 7 bases. This CDR3 contains 15 residues. Germline V gene lookup returns CDR1 SNHLY and CDR2 FYNNEI. Trimming cost V 3 bases and J 10 bases; bases outside gene matches: 12. The DNA of the CDR3 is TGTGCCAGCAGTGAGTCGGGGGGAGCTCGGGGCGAGCAGTTCTTC. Amino acids: CASSESGGARGEQFF.

The chain recombines TRBV27 with TRBJ1-2; TRBD1 agrees at 7 bases. The CDR3 length is 18 residues. Germline V lookup: CDR1 MNHEY, CDR2 SMNVEV (reference sequence). The trim removed 0 bases at V and 7 bases at J, leaving 17 bases unmatched. In nucleotides, the CDR3 is TGTGCCAGCAGTTTATCTGTATCGGGAGGGGGCGCTCGATTTGGCTACACCTTC. The encoded protein is CASSLSVSGGGARFGYTF.

The chain is built from TRBV30 and TRBJ2-2; 9 positions match TRBD2. The CDR3 loop spans 15 amino acids. J was trimmed by 7 bases and V by 2 bases; bases with no gene match: 8. Germline assignment: CDR1 GTSNPN and CDR2 SVGIG (reference sequence). CDR3 bases: TGTGCCTGGAGTCTATTAGCGGGAGTAAACGGGGAGCTGTTTTTT. Translating it yields CAWSLLAGVNGELFF.

This chain links TRBV21-1 with TRBJ1-4. TRBV21-1 is assigned pseudogene status. There are 13 residues in the CDR3. The chain's CDR3 is CASSKESRKKLFF. CDR3 bases: TGTGCCAGCAGCAAAGAGAGTCGAAAAAAACTGTTTTTT.

The V call is TRBV4-1, the J call TRBJ1-3; no firm D call. Germline V CDR1 and CDR2: MGHRA, YSYEKL. Between the trimmed V and J ends, which lost 1 base and 4 bases, there was a span of 17 bases. This CDR3 is 17 amino acids long. The CDR3, as DNA: TGCGCCAGCAGCCAAGCCCCCTTCGGAGGGAGCGGAAACACCATATATTTT. As protein: CASSQAPFGGSGNTIYF.

This clone occurred a few times. CDR3 coding DNA: TGTGCCAGTAGTGCCCTAGCGGGGACCTCCGGGGAGCTGTTTTTT. Translated: CASSALAGTSGELFF. The chain uses TRBV19 and TRBJ2-2, with 9 bases that match TRBD2. The germline gives CDR1 LNHDA, CDR2 SQIVND (reference sequence). V lost 5 bases, J lost 6 bases, and 7 bases stayed unmatched. This CDR3 is 15 amino acids long.

The J gene is TRBJ2-1, the V gene TRBV6-5; D not resolved. Germline values: CDR1 MNHEY, CDR2 SVGAGI. The CDR3 is made up of 12 amino acids. The V end lost 6 bases, the J end lost 5 bases, and 8 bases lay between the germline ends. The CDR3 region has the DNA TGTGCCAGCAGGGCCGCAAACAATGAGCAGTTCTTC. Its translation is CASRAANNEQFF.